A selection of T cell receptor beta chains follows, all from one sample in a study of T cell responses to AZD1222 COVID-19 vaccine. The method was immunoSEQ multiplex PCR; TCRdb's version includes in-frame clones alone and lacks a portion of them. Here the sample spans approximately 160,000 clones, 93% being singletons. The material sequenced was peripheral blood, taken on day 0 of AZD1222 vaccination. The receptor set was obtained from an adult in good health. CDR3s include the opening cysteine and the closing phenylalanine or tryptophan. The order of the fields is clone size, V gene, J gene, D gene, CDR3 protein, CDR3 DNA. A D gene is named only where the DNA matches it firmly. Clone size appears in some rows only: once, few, many, or a class for an expanded clone.

>-|TRBV5-1|TRBJ2-5|-
CASSKRAGGRQETQYF
TGCGCCAGCAGCAAAAGGGCAGGGGGGCGGCAAGAGACCCAGTACTTC
>-|TRBV11-2|TRBJ1-6|-
CASSLRQNNSPLHF
TGTGCCAGCAGCTTAAGGCAGAATAATTCACCCCTCCACTTT
>-|TRBV7-8|TRBJ2-2|-
CASTRSTDNTGELFF
TGTGCCAGCACTCGGTCCACGGATAACACCGGGGAGCTGTTTTTT
>-|TRBV2|TRBJ2-2|TRBD2
CASSSLSGTSFAGELFF
TGTGCCAGCAGTTCGCTCTCCGGGACTAGTTTTGCCGGGGAGCTGTTTTTT
>-|TRBV29-1|TRBJ2-2|-
CSVGSVPTRELFF
TGCAGCGTTGGTTCGGTGCCTACGAGAGAGCTGTTTTTT
>-|TRBV21-1|TRBJ1-4|-
CASSRPGQGTPTNEKLFF
TGTGCCAGCAGCAGACCGGGACAGGGGACCCCAACTAATGAAAAACTGTTTTTT
>-|TRBV7-2|TRBJ1-5|-
CASSLWISNQPQHF
TGTGCCAGCAGTCTTTGGATTAGCAATCAGCCCCAGCATTTT
>-|TRBV15|TRBJ1-6|-
CATSRQRGFNSPLHF
TGTGCCACCAGCAGGCAACGGGGGTTTAATTCACCCCTCCACTTT
>once|TRBV6-1|TRBJ1-2|-
CASSEAGLYYGYTF
TGTGCCAGCAGTGAGGCAGGGTTATACTATGGCTACACCTTC
>-|TRBV9|TRBJ2-3|TRBD2
CASSSNGGAGDTQYF
TGTGCCAGCAGCTCTAACGGGGGGGCCGGGGATACGCAGTATTTT
>-|TRBV2|TRBJ1-2|-
CASGGGDRNSLYGYTF
TGTGCCAGCGGCGGTGGGGACCGTAACTCCCTCTATGGCTACACCTTC
>-|TRBV19|TRBJ2-4|-
CASSIGSSSIAKNIQYF
TGTGCCAGTAGTATCGGATCCAGCTCGATAGCCAAAAACATTCAGTACTTC
>-|TRBV4-1|TRBJ2-7|TRBD2
CASSLGLAGGLAYEQYF
TGCGCCAGCAGTCTTGGACTAGCGGGGGGTCTTGCCTACGAGCAGTACTTC
>-|TRBV7-2|TRBJ2-1|TRBD2
CASSLASGGAGEQFF
TGTGCCAGCAGCTTAGCTAGCGGGGGGGCAGGCGAGCAGTTCTTC
>-|TRBV18|TRBJ2-7|TRBD1
CASQQTGNSYEQYF
TGTGCCAGCCAACAGACAGGGAACTCCTACGAGCAGTACTTC
>-|TRBV25-1|TRBJ2-7|-
CASSDWRDLQYF
TGTGCCAGCAGTGATTGGAGGGATTTGCAGTACTTC
>-|TRBV6-4|TRBJ2-6|TRBD1
CATPGQSSGANVLTF
TGTGCCACCCCGGGACAGAGCTCTGGGGCCAACGTCCTGACTTTC
>-|TRBV18|TRBJ1-1|-
CASSRWGVGFEAFF
TGTGCCAGCTCACGATGGGGGGTTGGGTTTGAAGCTTTCTTT
>-|TRBV9|TRBJ1-6|-
CASSVDGLYNSPLHF
TGTGCCAGCAGCGTAGACGGACTGTATAATTCACCCCTCCACTTT
>-|TRBV27|TRBJ1-2|-
CASSPAVPGGGYTF
TGTGCCAGCAGCCCTGCCGTCCCAGGAGGTGGCTACACCTTC
>-|TRBV6-5|TRBJ2-7|-
CASSRQGGVPYEQYF
TGTGCCAGCAGTAGACAGGGAGGGGTTCCTTACGAGCAGTACTTC
>-|TRBV5-1|TRBJ2-7|-
CASRAGSYEQYF
TGCGCCAGCCGGGCAGGCTCCTACGAGCAGTACTTC
>-|TRBV5-1|TRBJ1-2|-
CASSPDTGPNYGYTF
TGCGCCAGCAGCCCCGATACTGGACCTAACTATGGCTACACCTTC
>-|TRBV3-1/TRBV3-2|TRBJ2-3|TRBD2
CASSFGLAGIEDTQYF
TGTGCCAGCAGCTTTGGACTAGCGGGGATTGAAGATACGCAGTATTTT
>-|TRBV12-3/TRBV12-4|TRBJ2-1|TRBD2
CASTQYPREAQFF
TGTGCCAGCACCCAATACCCCCGGGAGGCGCAGTTCTTC
>-|TRBV10-1|TRBJ2-7|-
CASSEYRGPYEQYF
TGCGCCAGCAGTGAGTATCGGGGGCCCTACGAGCAGTACTTC